These T cell receptor beta chains were read from a single sample in a study of response to subunit inactivated influenza vaccine. Each CDR3 protein is one row after TCRdb ran MiXCR on the RT-PCR reads. Of more than 700,000 distinct CDR3 sequences listed, around 20% are singletons. The sample was PBMCs from blood, taken less than 6 days after vaccination. These TCRs come from a man aged 45 to 65 who received an inactivated influenza vaccine. Each CDR3 is given without its conserved first and last residue. Fields, in order: J gene, V gene, CDR3 protein.

TRBJ2-7 | TRBV20-1 | SAKTGTSGYEQY
TRBJ2-7 | TRBV20-1 | SARPGQPPSYEQY
TRBJ2-6 | TRBV18 | ASSPSISRTGVGANVLT
TRBJ2-2 | TRBV9 | ASSVASSVGELF
TRBJ2-6 | TRBV18 | ASFPGQGSGANVLT
TRBJ2-3 | TRBV9 | ASSEGGGTTDTQY
TRBJ2-7 | TRBV20-1 | SARSAGGVDEQY
TRBJ1-1 | TRBV5-4 | ASSLGSFYSDSWRTEAF
TRBJ2-3 | TRBV7-6 | ASSLGTGSDTQY
TRBJ1-2 | TRBV6-1 | ASSPQRVIGYT
TRBJ2-7 | TRBV29-1 | SVVGSGRYEQY
TRBJ2-5 | TRBV14 | ASSSQGLAGTPGETQY
TRBJ2-5 | TRBV2 | ASRGQQETQY
TRBJ2-7 | TRBV20-1 | SARDRASGVPYEQY
TRBJ2-5 | TRBV7-7 | ASGSGRAWQETQY
TRBJ2-3 | TRBV9 | ASSPTWGVTDTQY
TRBJ1-5 | TRBV12-3/TRBV12-4 | ASSQRQEPDQPQH
TRBJ2-1 | TRBV18 | ASSPLAGEDEQF
TRBJ2-7 | TRBV7-2 | ASSLAEGQGRSEQY
TRBJ2-5 | TRBV20-1 | SARDPRGQGETQY
TRBJ2-7 | TRBV7-9 | ASSHRLGGPSYEQY
TRBJ2-3 | TRBV18 | ASSPNGLAGADTQY
TRBJ2-7 | TRBV20-1 | SARDEYEQY
TRBJ2-1 | TRBV28 | ASTPWASGSGNEQF
TRBJ2-1 | TRBV29-1 | SVQRLAGGNEQF
TRBJ1-5 | TRBV12-3/TRBV12-4 | ASSFEGVNQPQH
TRBJ2-1 | TRBV15 | ATSLGTSGGGEQF
TRBJ1-5 | TRBV20-1 | SARDGGQPQH
TRBJ2-7 | TRBV9 | ASSGTFVGNEQY
TRBJ2-2 | TRBV12-3/TRBV12-4 | ASSPQTGGELF
TRBJ2-7 | TRBV29-1 | SVETGGSYEQY
TRBJ1-4 | TRBV9 | ASSVDMGINEKLF
TRBJ2-5 | TRBV10-3 | AISESLSGSGGLQETQY
TRBJ2-1 | TRBV7-8 | ASSSTVGPLYNEQF
TRBJ2-3 | TRBV7-2 | ASSPRQGPTDTQY
TRBJ2-7 | TRBV12-3/TRBV12-4 | ASSPQGAPYEQY
TRBJ2-3 | TRBV29-1 | SVEDPQGGDTQY
TRBJ2-3 | TRBV5-5 | ASSLTGGRVTDTQY
TRBJ1-2 | TRBV6-5 | ASSYSGAGRHGYT
TRBJ1-2 | TRBV12-3/TRBV12-4 | ASSKQGIYGYT
TRBJ2-7 | TRBV10-3 | AIRASTGGGYEQY
TRBJ2-1 | TRBV7-2 | ASSILSGRPYNEQF
TRBJ2-2 | TRBV20-1 | SAPALAAPTGELF
TRBJ2-2 | TRBV7-9 | ASRRSVGELF
TRBJ2-3 | TRBV7-9 | ASADDRPSGSPDTQY
TRBJ1-2 | TRBV7-6 | ASSSRGDRGYT
TRBJ1-6 | TRBV6-5 | ASSYLSDRGRAALH
TRBJ2-3 | TRBV29-1 | SVEDAVSSTDTQY
TRBJ2-5 | TRBV7-6 | ASSLFYRSRQETQY
TRBJ2-3 | TRBV19 | ASSITGGYLTDTQS